This section outlines one T cell receptor (beta chain) sequence together with its context. No antigen is known for it. The junction shows a germline mismatch at one end, possibly a read error. Approximately eleven placentae had high-grade villitis of unknown etiology. This entry is derived from a study of T cells in placental villitis. Overall study findings and caveats: Compared with controls at 0.0055 to 0.0075, villitis of unknown etiology placentae showed median clonality approximately 0.053. In villitis of unknown etiology, expanded clones were mostly unshared between placentae. Bulk tissue sequencing could not separate helper, regulatory or cytotoxic T cells, nor maternal from fetal cells. Villitis of unknown etiology showed control-like CMV-specific clone frequencies, around 0.001 versus 0.01 in CMV.

The libraries were made with immunoSEQ v4. Repertoires were generated with immunoSEQ multiplex PCR, while TCRdb's copy carries only in-frame clones and drops some. The table records more than 700 clones, around nine tenths of them present only once. The sequencing input was placental tissue containing maternal and fetal cells. This sequence was found in a human patient with villitis of unknown etiology; the placental T cells may come from both mother and fetus.

The CDR3, as DNA: TGCGCCAGCGGCCCGAGGGAGTCGTCAACGTTC. The encoded protein is CASGPRESSTF. The chain combines TRBV5-1 with TRBJ1-2; D remains unclear. This CDR3 is 11 amino acids long. Germline lookup yields CDR1 SGHRS and CDR2 YFSETQ.